The next 21 T cell receptor beta chains were all read from a single sample in a study of identical twins. TCRdb used MiXCR to reprocess the 5' RACE reads, holding one entry per CDR3 protein. The table lists fewer than 550,000 distinct CDR3 sequences, around 15% of them singletons. The sample was also linked to a second study, of yellow fever vaccine responses in identical twins.

Sequenced material: CD4+ T cells sorted from blood. The receptor set was obtained from a woman aged 18-29 years in good health.

This clonotype was found a few times. The chain links TRBV20-1 to TRBJ2-7; 9 nucleotides match TRBD2. The V and J ends lost 6 bases and 1 base, in that order; junction bases with no gene match: 22. CDR1 and CDR2 from the germline V gene are DFQATT and SNEGSKA (reference sequence). The CDR3 loop spans 19 amino acids. CDR3 DNA: TGCAGTGCCCCAGGGCCGAGACTAGCGGCTTTTAGGGGTTCCTACGAGCAGTACTTC. It translates to CSAPGPRLAAFRGSYEQYF.

The chain carries TRBV11-3 and TRBJ2-3, with TRBD1 matching over 9 bases. This CDR3 comprises 14 residues. Germline lookup yields CDR1 SGHNT and CDR2 YENEEA. Germline trimming cut 10 bases from V and 2 bases from J; bases unmatched to any gene: 7. The CDR3 protein is CATLTGGFTDTQYF. The CDR3 DNA is TGTGCCACCCTGACAGGGGGATTCACAGATACGCAGTATTTT.

The rearrangement uses TRBV19 and TRBJ1-4; no definite D call. CDR1 and CDR2 from the germline V gene are LNHDA and SQIVND (reference sequence). This CDR3 comprises 14 residues. V lost 6 bases and J 1 base, leaving 9 bases between the germline ends. This CDR3 is CASRYWGTNEKLFF. The CDR3 coding sequence is TGTGCCAGTAGATACTGGGGAACTAATGAAAAACTGTTTTTT.

The chain links TRBV7-2 to TRBJ2-7, with TRBD2 identical over 10 bases. This CDR3 is built from 16 residues. With 5 bases clipped from V and 0 bases from J, the junction kept 7 bases outside the gene matches. From germline, CDR1 is SGHTA and CDR2 FQGNSA. The CDR3 DNA reads as TGTGCCAGCAGCAGGGGACTAGCGTACAGCTCCTACGAGCAGTACGTC. It codes for CASSRGLAYSSYEQYV.

This clonotype has just a few counts. This chain links TRBV20-1 with TRBJ2-7; TRBD2 is a possible D gene (6 bases). This CDR3 has 15 amino acids. Germline V lookup: CDR1 DFQATT, CDR2 SNEGSKA (reference sequence). Deletions cut 1 base from V and 0 bases from J, with 13 bases between. The chain's CDR3 is CSARGGTQSSYEQYF. The CDR3 DNA reads TGCAGTGCTAGAGGCGGGACTCAGAGCTCCTACGAGCAGTACTTC.

This chain uses TRBV2 with TRBJ2-1; no firm D call. CDR3 size: 14 residues. Germline lookup yields CDR1 SNHLY and CDR2 FYNNEI. V lost 1 base, J lost 5 bases, and 9 bases lay in between. The DNA for the CDR3 is TGTGCCAGCAGTGAAGTTAGCAGGAACAATGAGCAGTTCTTC. It is translated as CASSEVSRNNEQFF.

The chain employs TRBV28 and TRBJ2-7; D perhaps matches TRBD1 (5 bases). From germline, CDR1 is MDHEN and CDR2 SYDVKM. The CDR3 contains 17 residues. Deletions cut 6 bases from V and 0 bases from J, with 21 bases between. CDR3: CASSPKGRWLSSYEQYV. The CDR3 DNA follows: TGTGCCAGCAGCCCTAAGGGGCGTTGGCTTAGCTCCTACGAGCAGTACGTC.

The sample holds a few counts of this clonotype. V gene TRBV20-1 combines with J gene TRBJ2-2, with a weak D call TRBD2 (5 bases). V lost 6 bases and J lost 5, with 16 bases in between. Germline CDR1 reads DFQATT; CDR2 reads SNEGSKA (reference sequence). The CDR3 extends over 14 amino acids. This CDR3 is CSAPIASGTGELFF. The CDR3 DNA reads TGCAGTGCCCCAATTGCGTCGGGGACCGGGGAGCTGTTTTTT.

CDR3 DNA: TGTGCCATCAGTGCGCCTAACTCCTACGAGCAGTACTTC. This encodes CAISAPNSYEQYF. The chain uses TRBV10-3 and TRBJ2-7; D is ambiguous. V was cut by 4 bases and J by 0 bases, with 7 bases left in between. The germline V gene has CDR1 ENHRY and CDR2 SYGVKD. The CDR3 is 13 amino acids.

This rearrangement joins TRBV3-1 to TRBJ2-2; 12 bases map to TRBD2. V lost 4 bases and J lost 5; bases outside the gene matches: 8. Germline assignment: CDR1 LGHDT and CDR2 YNNKEL (reference sequence). The CDR3 loop spans 17 amino acids. The CDR3 DNA reads TGTGCCAGCAGCCCCTGGACTAGCGGGATGGGAACCGGGGAGCTGTTTTTT. It codes for CASSPWTSGMGTGELFF. The variable domain in full, with the rest retrieved from reference TRBV3-1 and TRBJ2-2, is DTAVSQTPKYLVTQMGNDKSIKCEQNLGHDTMYWYKQDSKKFLKIMFSYNNKELIINETVPNRFSPKSPDKAHLNLHINSLELGDSAVYFCASSPWTSGMGTGELFFGEGSRLTVL.

This clonotype was detected a few times. In DNA, the CDR3 is TGTGCCAGCAGCTCCGGGACAGGGGTGATGGGTGAGCAGTTCTTC. This encodes CASSSGTGVMGEQFF. The V gene is TRBV11-2, the J gene TRBJ2-1; 10 bases map to TRBD1. The CDR3 is made up of 15 amino acids. V lost 4 bases, J lost 9 bases, and 9 bases stayed unmatched. CDR1 SGHAT and CDR2 FQNNGV come from the germline V gene. The whole variable domain, filled in from reference TRBV11-2 and TRBJ2-1, reads EAGVAQSPRYKIIEKRQSVAFWCNPISGHATLYWYQQILGQGPKLLIQFQNNGVVDDSQLPKDRFSAERLKGVDSTLKIQPAKLEDSAVYLCASSSGTGVMGEQFFGPGTRLTVL.

The chain carries TRBV5-1 and TRBJ2-3; 9 nucleotides match TRBD2. Looked up from germline, CDR1 is SGHRS and CDR2 is YFSETQ. V lost 0 bases and J lost 7; bases outside the gene matches: 12. This CDR3 has 17 amino acids. In DNA, the CDR3 is TGCGCCAGCAGCTTGGTGCTAGCGGGGAGCATCGGATATACGCAGTATTTT. Its translation is CASSLVLAGSIGYTQYF.

The rearrangement links TRBV5-6 to TRBJ2-5; perhaps TRBD2 as D (6 bases). This CDR3 region has 17 residues. Germline-derived CDR1 and CDR2 are SGHDT and YYEEEE. V lost 1 base and J lost 3, with 19 bases in between. The CDR3 spells CASSLYGGKMVEETQYF. The CDR3 DNA sequence: TGTGCCAGCAGCTTGTACGGCGGGAAGATGGTCGAAGAGACCCAGTACTTC.

There are many counts of this clonotype. This chain uses TRBV12-3 or TRBV12-4 with TRBJ2-1, with 7 bases aligning to TRBD2. CDR3 length equals 14 residues. Losses at the gene ends were 6 bases for V and 5 bases for J; bases not matched to a gene: 7. The CDR3 bases are TGTGCCAGCAGCCTCCTACTAGCGAACAATGAGCAGTTCTTC. It codes for CASSLLLANNEQFF.

This clonotype was seen more than once but under ten times. The chain recombines TRBV6-5 with TRBJ1-1; 9 nucleotides align to TRBD1. The CDR3 has 15 amino acids. Per the germline V gene, CDR1 is MNHEY and CDR2 is SVGAGI. J lost 1 base, V lost 0 bases, and 0 bases had no gene match. The CDR3 DNA is TGTGCCAGCAGTTACTCGGACAGGGGGAACACTGAAGCTTTCTTT. Amino acids: CASSYSDRGNTEAFF.

The CDR3 region is CASSPRQGLMDYGYTF. CDR3 in DNA: TGTGCCAGCAGTCCCAGACAGGGATTAATGGACTATGGCTACACCTTC. The V call is TRBV3-1, the J call TRBJ1-2, with 7 positions matching TRBD1. The CDR3 has 16 amino acids. Per the germline V gene, CDR1 is LGHDT and CDR2 is YNNKEL (reference sequence). V lost 6 bases to trimming and J lost 3 bases; unmatched junction nucleotides: 13.

This clonotype has just a few counts. The V gene is TRBV6-2 or TRBV6-3, the J gene TRBJ2-7; D may be TRBD1 (6 bases). The V end lost 8 bases, the J end lost 3 bases, and 14 bases lay between the germline ends. The CDR3 has 13 amino acids. CDR1 is MNHEY and CDR2 is SVGEGT in the germline V gene. CDR3 sequence: CASRRTVNYEQYV. The DNA for the CDR3 is TGTGCCAGCCGACGGACAGTCAACTACGAGCAGTACGTC.

This clonotype was detected a few times. CDR3 protein: CASCWREGQSSYNEQFF. CDR3 nucleotide sequence: TGTGCCAGCTGCTGGCGGGAGGGCCAGAGCTCCTACAATGAGCAGTTCTTC. The rearrangement joins TRBV6-2 or TRBV6-3 to TRBJ2-1; the match to TRBD2 covers 9 bases. This CDR3 region has 17 residues. CDR1 MNHEY and CDR2 SVGEGT come from the germline V gene. The trim removed 8 bases at V and 0 bases at J, leaving 11 bases unmatched.

V gene TRBV5-1 combines with J gene TRBJ2-1; TRBD2 aligns across 10 bases. V shed 3 bases, J shed 5 bases, and the junction held 8 bases outside the gene matches. The length of the CDR3 is 16 residues. Germline V gene sequence: CDR1 SGHRS, CDR2 YFSETQ. CDR3 DNA: TGCGCCAGCAGCTCAGAAGCGGGAGGGTCCAACAATGAGCAGTTCTTC. Its protein is CASSSEAGGSNNEQFF.

The gene calls are TRBV28 and TRBJ2-2; 8 nucleotides match TRBD1. From germline, CDR1 is MDHEN and CDR2 SYDVKM. Losses at the gene ends were 3 bases for V and 2 bases for J; bases not matched to a gene: 8. CDR3 length: 17 amino acids. The CDR3 spells CASSFGQGERNTGELFF. CDR3 coding DNA: TGTGCCAGCAGTTTCGGACAGGGCGAAAGAAACACCGGGGAGCTGTTTTTT. The variable domain in full, with the rest retrieved from reference TRBV28 and TRBJ2-2, is DVKVTQSSRYLVKRTGEKVFLECVQDMDHENMFWYRQDPGLGLRLIYFSYDVKMKEKGDIPEGYSVSREKKERFSLILESASTNQTSMYLCASSFGQGERNTGELFFGEGSRLTVL.

The J gene is TRBJ2-1, the V gene TRBV12-3 or TRBV12-4; D unresolved. The V end lost 2 bases, the J end lost 3 bases, and 5 bases lay between the germline ends. There are 13 residues in the CDR3. The CDR3 DNA is TGTGCCAGCAGTTTAAAGGGCTACAATGAGCAGTTCTTC. It encodes CASSLKGYNEQFF.